Listed below are T cell receptor beta chains from one sample, sequenced in a study of cytotoxic CD8 clonotypes in ibrutinib-treated CLL. The data were produced by immunoSEQ multiplex PCR, yet TCRdb's version contains in-frame clones alone and is incomplete. This table has about 130,000 clones, approximately 81% appearing once. The sample was PBMCs, taken after 24 months of ibrutinib treatment. The receptor source for this set is a human donor with chronic lymphocytic leukemia. CDR3s include the opening cysteine and the closing phenylalanine or tryptophan. A D gene is named only where the DNA matches it firmly. Clone size, where shown, is once, few, many, or a class for clones that have expanded.

cdr3_nt cdr3_aa cdr3_length clone_size j_call d_call v_call
TGTGCCAGCACCATGGCGGGGACAGGGTTCGAAAAACTGTTTTTT CASTMAGTGFEKLFF 15 . TRBJ1-4 TRBD1 TRBV6-1
TGTGCCAGCAGTGAACAGGGGGCTGGTGGCTACACCTTC CASSEQGAGGYTF 13 once TRBJ1-2 TRBD1 TRBV2
TGTGCCAGCAGCTTGCTCGGCTCCTACGAGCAGTACTTC CASSLLGSYEQYF 13 . TRBJ2-7 . TRBV5-5
TGCGCCAGCAGCCATATACGACCGGGACAGGCCCCACTCAAAAACATTCAGTACTTC CASSHIRPGQAPLKNIQYF 19 . TRBJ2-4 TRBD1 TRBV4-1
TGTGCCAGCAGCTTTACTAGCGGGGGTGTCTACGAGCAGTACTTC CASSFTSGGVYEQYF 15 medium-sized TRBJ2-7 TRBD2 TRBV5-4
TGTGCCAGCGGGGGCAGCGCCTTCGGGGCTTTCTTT CASGGSAFGAFF 12 . TRBJ1-1 . TRBV7-2
TGTGCCAGCAGTGAAACTTACGTGCAGGGCTCGGGAGCTTTCTTT CASSETYVQGSGAFF 15 few TRBJ1-1 . TRBV2
TGTGCCAGTGGGACTAGCGGGGCTGTCACCGGGGAGCTGTTTTTT CASGTSGAVTGELFF 15 . TRBJ2-2 TRBD2 TRBV19
TGTGCCACCAGCAGAGACCCTAGACAGGGGAAGCAGGACGGGGAGCTGTTTTTT CATSRDPRQGKQDGELFF 18 once TRBJ2-2 TRBD1 TRBV15
TGTGCCATCAGTGAGACCAGGGTCTGGGAAGCTGGCTACACCTTC CAISETRVWEAGYTF 15 . TRBJ1-2 . TRBV10-3
TGTGCCAGCTCACCTACAGGGGGTTCAGCTAACTATGGCTACACCTTC CASSPTGGSANYGYTF 16 . TRBJ1-2 TRBD1 TRBV18
TGTGCCAGCAGCCTGAGGACAGGGATGAACACTGAAGCTTTCTTT CASSLRTGMNTEAFF 15 . TRBJ1-1 TRBD1 TRBV14
TGTGCCTGGAGTGTACGATTAGGGGACACTGAAGCTTTCTTT CAWSVRLGDTEAFF 14 once TRBJ1-1 . TRBV30
TGTGCCAGCAGCTTGGATAACTATGGCTACACCTTC CASSLDNYGYTF 12 few TRBJ1-2 . TRBV5-4
TGCGCCAGCAGTGCCGTGAAGAGGGCTGAAGCTTTCTTT CASSAVKRAEAFF 13 . TRBJ1-1 . TRBV10-2
TGTGCCAGCAGCTTGGTAACCGGGACAGGGCAAGATGAAGCTTTCTTT CASSLVTGTGQDEAFF 16 . TRBJ1-1 TRBD1 TRBV5-6
TGTGCCAGCAGCGTAGGGGGACAGACCACAGATACGCAGTATTTT CASSVGGQTTDTQYF 15 . TRBJ2-3 TRBD1 TRBV9
TGTGCCTGGAGTGTAGGAGTGGGCTACACCTTC CAWSVGVGYTF 11 . TRBJ1-2 . TRBV30
TGTGCCAGCAGCCGGGGTGGCACTAATGAAAAACTGTTTTTT CASSRGGTNEKLFF 14 . TRBJ1-4 . TRBV9
TGTGCCAGTAGTATCCAAGGGACCTTACCCTACGAGCAGTACTTC CASSIQGTLPYEQYF 15 . TRBJ2-7 . TRBV19
TGTGCCAGCGCCTTGTTCGGGTCGGCCGCGAATGAGCAGTTCTTC CASALFGSAANEQFF 15 . TRBJ2-1 . TRBV11-2
TGTGCCAGCAGGGCCGGGACAGGGGTGATAGATACGCAGTATTTT CASRAGTGVIDTQYF 15 . TRBJ2-3 TRBD1 TRBV7-9
TGTGCCAGCAGCCTATGGGACTACGAGCAGTACTTC CASSLWDYEQYF 12 . TRBJ2-7 . TRBV7-9
TGTGCCAGCAGCCACCGTGGGGGAACCTTTAATTCACCCCTCCACTTT CASSHRGGTFNSPLHF 16 few TRBJ1-6 . TRBV14
TGTGCCAGCAGCTACCGGACTGCAGGTCGTTATGAGCAGTTCTTC CASSYRTAGRYEQFF 15 . TRBJ2-1 . TRBV11-3
TGTGCCAGCAGCTTGCGAGCAGGGACCACTGAAGCTTTCTTT CASSLRAGTTEAFF 14 . TRBJ1-1 . TRBV5-6
TGCAGCGCGGGACAGGGGAATAACTACGAGCAGTACTTC CSAGQGNNYEQYF 13 . TRBJ2-7 TRBD1 TRBV29-1
TGTGCCAGCAGTGCGGACAGGGACGCCGGAAACACCATATATTTT CASSADRDAGNTIYF 15 . TRBJ1-3 TRBD1 TRBV6-1
TGTGCCAGCAGCACCCCGGGACCTGATACGCAGTATTTT CASSTPGPDTQYF 13 . TRBJ2-3 . TRBV28
TGCGCCAGCAGTTCTTCAGGGGCTTCAGACAACTATGGCTACACCTTC CASSSSGASDNYGYTF 16 . TRBJ1-2 . TRBV5-1
TGTGCCAGTTGGGGACAGGGGACTAATTCACCCCTCCACTTT CASWGQGTNSPLHF 14 . TRBJ1-6 TRBD1 TRBV19
TGTGCCTGGAGTGGGGGAGGGGCTCGGGGGCAGCCCCAGCATTTT CAWSGGGARGQPQHF 15 . TRBJ1-5 . TRBV30
TGTGCTTCGGGGCGGGGCACAGATACGCAGTATTTT CASGRGTDTQYF 12 once TRBJ2-3 . TRBV30
TGTGCCAGCAGCTCACCGGGACAGACCTTCGCGGGTGGCTACACCTTC CASSSPGQTFAGGYTF 16 few TRBJ1-2 TRBD1 TRBV7-8
TGTGCCAGTAGTATTATGGGACAGGGAAACTATGGCTACACCTTC CASSIMGQGNYGYTF 15 . TRBJ1-2 TRBD1 TRBV19
TGTGCCTGGAGTGTAGCCCAGCTAGGAAACACCATATATTTT CAWSVAQLGNTIYF 14 . TRBJ1-3 . TRBV30
TGTGCCAGCAGCCCGGCATGGGGAGGCGGTCAGCCCCAGCATTTT CASSPAWGGGQPQHF 15 . TRBJ1-5 . TRBV7-2
TGTGCCAGCAGTCCCGGGAACGGGGCCAACGTCCTGACTTTC CASSPGNGANVLTF 14 . TRBJ2-6 . TRBV2
TGTGCCAGCAGTGAATTAGGGACACTCTATGGCTACACCTTC CASSELGTLYGYTF 14 . TRBJ1-2 . TRBV2
TGTGCCAGCAGCTTAGCAGTAGGGGTGGGTCAGCCCCAGCATTTT CASSLAVGVGQPQHF 15 . TRBJ1-5 . TRBV7-8
TGTGCCAGCAGTGAATGGGGAAGGTCCTACGAGCAGTACTTC CASSEWGRSYEQYF 14 . TRBJ2-7 . TRBV6-1
TGTGCCAGCAGTTACTCGACAGACAGTGGCTACACCTTC CASSYSTDSGYTF 13 few TRBJ1-2 . TRBV6-5
TGTGCCAGCAGCTCAACAGGGGCCTACGAGCAGTACTTC CASSSTGAYEQYF 13 once TRBJ2-7 TRBD1 TRBV7-9
TGTGCCAGCAGCTTATGGCGACAGGGGGCTCCCGGGGAGCTGTTTTTT CASSLWRQGAPGELFF 16 . TRBJ2-2 TRBD1 TRBV11-3
TGTGCCAGCAGCTTTACAGGAGCTCCTCAGCCCCAGCATTTT CASSFTGAPQPQHF 14 . TRBJ1-5 . TRBV7-2
TGTGCCAGCATCGCCCGGGGTACGCAGTATTTT CASIARGTQYF 11 . TRBJ2-3 . TRBV2